The rows below give T cell receptor beta chains drawn from one sample of a study of shared clonotypes between healthy human individuals. Repertoires were generated with immunoSEQ multiplex PCR, while TCRdb's copy carries only in-frame clones and drops some. The repertoire consists of 2.3 million or so clones, with 85% to 95% occurring once and the leading ten covering 0.39%. The source material was naive CD4+ T cells from PBMCs. These receptor sequences come from a man aged 18 to 30 in good health. Some clones in this sample may be carry-over from other donors' samples. CDR3s include the opening cysteine and the closing phenylalanine or tryptophan. Size is omitted from some rows. Given values are once, few, many or a class for expanded clones.

j_gene,abundance,v_gene,CDR3aa
TRBJ1-1,.,TRBV28,CASSPTRLSTEAFF
TRBJ1-3,.,TRBV11-2,CATGSAGSGNTIYF
TRBJ2-7,.,TRBV5-1,CASRRGQLPVEQYF
TRBJ2-3,.,TRBV14,CASSQVRVSTDTQYF
TRBJ1-2,.,TRBV28,CASSLYGNGYTF
TRBJ2-7,.,TRBV9,CASSVGAGEVYEQYF
TRBJ2-5,once,TRBV25-1,CASSEWQAQETQYF
TRBJ2-4,.,TRBV2,CASSGFRENSAWYF
TRBJ1-1,.,TRBV7-2,CASSPTGVNTEAFF
TRBJ2-5,.,TRBV19,CASSMSGRNQETQYF